Listed here are 32 T cell receptor beta chains from one sample, sequenced in a study of blood T cell repertoires in COVID-19. Libraries were prepared by immunoSEQ multiplex PCR; TCRdb keeps only in-frame clonotypes and omits some of them. The sample records 150,000 or so clones, approximately 87% being singletons. The sample taken for sequencing was peripheral blood. The receptor set was obtained from a human donor in a cohort sampled during active COVID-19.

CDR3 sequence: CSGGTGSTGELFF. DNA of the CDR3: TGCAGCGGCGGGACAGGGTCCACCGGGGAGCTGTTTTTT. This rearrangement joins TRBV29-1 to TRBJ2-2, with 9 bases that match TRBD1. The V segment lost 7 bases and the J segment 4 bases; nucleotides outside the gene matches: 4. CDR3 length: 13 residues. Per the germline V gene, CDR1 is SQVTM and CDR2 is ANQGSEA.

The chain couples TRBV3-1 (or the pseudogene TRBV3-2) to TRBJ1-4, with TRBD1 matching over 8 bases. This CDR3 contains 15 residues. The ends lost 2 bases at V and 7 bases at J; junction bases unmatched: 6. Germline-derived CDR1 and CDR2 are LGHDT and YNNKEL (reference sequence). CDR3 loop: CASSQTGTGSEKLFF. The CDR3 nucleotides are TGTGCCAGCAGCCAAACCGGGACAGGAAGTGAAAAACTGTTTTTT.

The J gene is TRBJ1-2, the V gene TRBV7-2; D uncertain. CDR1 and CDR2 (germline): SGHTA, FQGNSA. V lost 1 base and J 5 bases, leaving 14 bases between the germline ends. This CDR3 comprises 15 residues. The CDR3 spells CASSLVGRSIYGYTF. The DNA for the CDR3 is TGTGCCAGCAGCTTAGTGGGCAGATCTATATATGGCTACACCTTC.

The chain carries TRBV5-1 and TRBJ2-1, with 14 bases aligning to TRBD2. Per germline, CDR1 SGHRS and CDR2 YFSETQ. The CDR3 is 19 amino acids. V was pared by 3 bases and J by 6 bases, with 14 bases of the junction left unmatched. The CDR3 DNA reads as TGCGCCAGCAGCTGGGGGACTAGCGGGAGACCACCTCGTGTCAATGAGCAGTTCTTC. Protein sequence: CASSWGTSGRPPRVNEQFF.

The rearrangement uses TRBV13 and TRBJ2-2, with D uncertain. Germline values: CDR1 PRHDT, CDR2 FYEKMQ (reference sequence). The CDR3 length is 12 residues. Trimming shortened V by 1 base and J by 6 bases, and 3 bases separated the two germline ends. CDR3 region: CASSLVSGELFF. The CDR3 DNA is TGTGCCAGCAGCTTAGTATCCGGGGAGCTGTTTTTT.

This clone came up once. The V gene is TRBV28, the J gene TRBJ1-2; tentatively, D is TRBD1 (6 bases). V dropped 3 bases and J dropped 6 bases, with 17 bases sitting between them. The CDR3 covers 15 residues. The germline V gene has CDR1 MDHEN and CDR2 SYDVKM. CDR3 loop: CASSFGGALYNGYTF. CDR3 bases: TGTGCCAGCAGTTTCGGGGGGGCACTTTATAATGGCTACACCTTC.

V is TRBV21-1 and J is TRBJ1-4; the table gives TRBD1 as D, unverified against the DNA. TRBV21-1 is a listed pseudogene. The CDR3 extends over 18 amino acids. The CDR3 DNA reads as TGTGCCAGCAGCCCCACGTTCCAGGGGAAGGCGACTAATGAAAAACTGTTTTTT. It yields the protein CASSPTFQGKATNEKLFF.

The chain has TRBV14 and TRBJ1-1; TRBD1 might be the D (6 bases). The CDR3 is 16 amino acids. In germline, CDR1 is SGHDN, CDR2 FVKESK. The germline V and J ends were trimmed by 2 bases and 0 bases, with 13 bases remaining between them. The CDR3 loop is CASSQREGGMNTEAFF. As DNA, the CDR3 is TGTGCCAGCAGCCAAAGGGAGGGGGGGATGAACACTGAAGCTTTCTTT.

The chain links TRBV7-2 to TRBJ2-5; the match to TRBD1 covers 7 bases. CDR3 size: 15 residues. Germline assignment: CDR1 SGHTA and CDR2 FQGNSA. With 1 base clipped from V and 2 bases from J, the junction kept 4 bases outside the gene matches. DNA of the CDR3: TGTGCCAGCAGCTTAGGTGGGACAGTGCAAGAGACCCAGTACTTC. This encodes CASSLGGTVQETQYF. The full variable domain, with the rest looked up from reference TRBV7-2 and TRBJ2-5, is GAGVSQSPSNKVTEKGKDVELRCDPISGHTALYWYRQSLGQGLEFLIYFQGNSAPDKSGLPSDRFSAERTGGSVSTLTIQRTQQEDSAVYLCASSLGGTVQETQYFGPGTRLLVL.

This clone has a handful of counts. This chain links TRBV3-1 (or the pseudogene TRBV3-2) with TRBJ2-7; perhaps TRBD2 as D (5 bases). This CDR3 contains 15 residues. Per the germline V gene, CDR1 is LGHDT and CDR2 is YNNKEL (reference sequence). The germline V and J ends were trimmed by 0 bases and 2 bases, with 11 bases remaining between them. The CDR3 sequence: CASSQEGVPPYEQYF. The CDR3 DNA reads TGTGCCAGCAGCCAAGAGGGAGTCCCCCCCTACGAGCAGTACTTC.

The V gene is TRBV5-4, the J gene TRBJ2-1; 7 nucleotides align to TRBD1. This CDR3 comprises 15 residues. With 5 bases clipped from V and 0 bases from J, the junction kept 5 bases outside the gene matches. The V gene's germline CDR1 is SGHNT and CDR2 YYREEE (reference sequence). The CDR3 loop is CASSRAGGSYNEQFF. CDR3 in DNA: TGTGCCAGCAGTCGGGCAGGGGGCTCCTACAATGAGCAGTTCTTC.

This rearrangement joins TRBV7-2 to TRBJ2-7; 7 bases align to TRBD1. V lost 1 base, J lost 3 bases, and 6 bases stayed unmatched. Germline V gene sequence: CDR1 SGHTA, CDR2 FQGNSA. The CDR3 spans 15 residues. CDR3: CASSLGPGQNYEQYF. CDR3 nucleotides: TGTGCCAGCAGCTTAGGTCCGGGACAGAACTACGAGCAGTACTTC.

The CDR3 bases are TGTGCCAGCAGCTTAGATCACAGTTCCTCCTATGGCTACACCTTC. Amino acids: CASSLDHSSSYGYTF. V gene TRBV7-8 combines with J gene TRBJ1-2, with D uncertain. This CDR3 is 15 amino acids long. Trimming left V 1 base short and J 4 bases short, with 13 bases between. Germline loops: CDR1 SGHVS, CDR2 FQNEAQ.

The chain carries TRBV7-9 and TRBJ2-1, with 9 bases matching TRBD1. V lost 4 bases to trimming and J lost 7 bases; unmatched junction nucleotides: 8. Germline V gives CDR1 SEHNR, CDR2 FQNEAQ (reference sequence). CDR3 length: 15 amino acids. In nucleotides, the CDR3 is TGTGCCAGCAGCTCAAACCGGGACAGGGTTAATGAGCAGTTCTTC. Its protein product is CASSSNRDRVNEQFF.

This chain joins TRBV11-3 and TRBJ2-5; 8 nucleotides line up with TRBD2. CDR3 length equals 14 residues. Trimming removed 5 bases from V and 5 bases from J; junction bases left unmatched: 7. From germline, CDR1 is SGHNT and CDR2 YENEEA. The CDR3 coding sequence is TGTGCCAGCAGCCAACGGGGGGGCAGGGAGACCCAGTACTTC. Amino acids: CASSQRGGRETQYF.

The chain links TRBV9 to TRBJ2-5, with TRBD2 matching over 7 bases. This CDR3 has 16 amino acids. V gave up 0 bases and J gave up 2 bases; unmatched junction bases: 7. Per germline, CDR1 SGDLS and CDR2 YYNGEE. DNA for the CDR3: TGTGCCAGCAGCGTAGCTACAATGGGGGGGCAAGAGACCCAGTACTTC. Translated, it gives CASSVATMGGQETQYF. The whole variable domain, filled in from reference TRBV9 and TRBJ2-5, reads DSGVTQTPKHLITATGQRVTLRCSPRSGDLSVYWYQQSLDQGLQFLIQYYNGEERAKGNILERFSAQQFPDLHSELNLSSLELGDSALYFCASSVATMGGQETQYFGPGTRLLVL.

The rearrangement joins TRBV11-3 to TRBJ2-1; weak D call: TRBD2 (5 bases). Germline CDR1 reads SGHNT; CDR2 reads YENEEA. Trimming pared 0 bases from V and 8 bases from J, leaving 8 bases between. This CDR3 has 13 residues. The CDR3 sequence: CASSLDQEDEQFF. Here the CDR3 DNA reads TGTGCCAGCAGCTTAGATCAGGAGGATGAGCAGTTCTTC.

V usage is TRBV11-2 and J usage is TRBJ2-1; 7 bases agree with TRBD1. V was pared by 5 bases and J by 4 bases, with 8 bases of the junction left unmatched. Germline V gene data show CDR1 as SGHAT and CDR2 as FQNNGV. This CDR3 is 15 amino acids long. CDR3 nucleotide sequence: TGTGCCAGCAGCCTTGACAGGGCCGGATACAATGAGCAGTTCTTC. This translates into CASSLDRAGYNEQFF. Combining the CDR3 with reference TRBV11-2 and TRBJ2-1 gives the whole variable domain EAGVAQSPRYKIIEKRQSVAFWCNPISGHATLYWYQQILGQGPKLLIQFQNNGVVDDSQLPKDRFSAERLKGVDSTLKIQPAKLEDSAVYLCASSLDRAGYNEQFFGPGTRLTVL.

V is TRBV3-1 (or the pseudogene TRBV3-2) and J is TRBJ2-7, with 7 bases aligning to TRBD1. This CDR3 region has 17 residues. Looked up from germline, CDR1 is LGHDT and CDR2 is YNNKEL (reference sequence). With 1 base clipped from V and 5 bases from J, the junction kept 14 bases outside the gene matches. CDR3 protein: CASSQVEQGRSTNEQYV. CDR3 coding DNA: TGTGCCAGCAGCCAAGTAGAACAGGGGCGGTCTACTAACGAGCAGTACGTC.

This clone was observed a single time. The rearrangement links TRBV5-4 to TRBJ2-5; TRBD2 matches 11 bases. This CDR3 spans 14 amino acids. Unmatched junction bases numbered 2, after V lost 2 bases and J lost 5 bases. Germline lookup yields CDR1 SGHNT and CDR2 YYREEE (reference sequence). CDR3: CASSFSGGVETQYF. The CDR3 coding sequence is TGTGCCAGCAGCTTTAGCGGGGGGGTGGAGACCCAGTACTTC.

This clone was observed a single time. This chain links TRBV5-1 with TRBJ2-7; D may be TRBD1 (5 bases). V was pared by 0 bases and J by 2 bases, with 15 bases between. The CDR3 totals 16 residues. Germline assignment: CDR1 SGHRS and CDR2 YFSETQ. The CDR3 is CASSLEGQGPTYEQYF. The CDR3, as DNA: TGCGCCAGCAGCTTGGAAGGGCAGGGTCCCACCTACGAGCAGTACTTC.

Only a few counts were recorded for this clone. The chain employs TRBV6-2 or TRBV6-3 and TRBJ1-2; 7 bases are a match to TRBD1. Germline V gene lookup returns CDR1 MNHEY and CDR2 SVGEGT. After removal of 5 bases from V and 2 bases from J, the junction contained 5 bases not matched to a gene. The CDR3 spans 14 residues. CDR3 sequence reads: CASSRQGPNYGYTF. The CDR3 DNA follows: TGTGCCAGCAGTCGACAGGGCCCGAACTATGGCTACACCTTC.

J is TRBJ2-2 and V is TRBV30, with TRBD2 matching over 7 bases. Germline V gene lookup returns CDR1 GTSNPN and CDR2 SVGIG (reference sequence). The length of the CDR3 is 14 residues. The ends lost 3 bases at V and 5 bases at J; junction bases unmatched: 6. The chain's CDR3 is CAWSGLVRTGELFF. In nucleotides, the CDR3 is TGTGCCTGGAGCGGACTAGTTCGTACCGGGGAGCTGTTTTTT.

Only a few counts were recorded for this clone. V is TRBV24-1 and J is TRBJ2-5; 10 bases fit TRBD2. Trimming cost V 4 bases and J 5 bases; bases outside gene matches: 6. This CDR3 has 15 amino acids. The germline gives CDR1 KGHDR, CDR2 SFDVKD. The CDR3 nucleotides read TGTGCCACCAGTGACCCTAGCGGGAGAGGGGAGACCCAGTACTTC. It codes for CATSDPSGRGETQYF.

This chain links TRBV6-5 with TRBJ1-1, with TRBD1 matching over 7 bases. The CDR3 runs to 15 residues. V gave up 7 bases and J gave up 6 bases; unmatched junction bases: 14. The V gene's germline CDR1 is MNHEY and CDR2 SVGAGI. CDR3 nucleotide sequence: TGTGCCAGCATCAATCGAGGGGGCGCGGCCGCTGAAGCTTTCTTT. Its translation is CASINRGGAAAEAFF.

The chain employs TRBV6-2 or TRBV6-3 and TRBJ1-5; a weak D match, TRBD1 (6 bases). The CDR3 is 17 amino acids. The V gene lost 2 bases and the J gene lost 5 bases, with 19 bases spanning the gap. The germline CDR1 and CDR2 sequences are MNHEY and SVGEGT. Here the CDR3 reads CASSYTPGAGGDQPQHF. The CDR3, as DNA: TGTGCCAGCAGTTACACCCCAGGGGCGGGGGGCGATCAGCCCCAGCATTTT.

The chain is built from TRBV7-8 and TRBJ2-7, with 9 bases lining up with TRBD2. The trim removed 3 bases at V and 0 bases at J, leaving 12 bases unmatched. Per germline, CDR1 SGHVS and CDR2 FQNEAQ. This CDR3 is built from 18 residues. DNA of the CDR3: TGTGCCAGCAGCTTTGCGGGAGGGCCCGGTGGGAGCTCCTACGAGCAGTACGTC. This sequence encodes CASSFAGGPGGSSYEQYV.

The chain uses TRBV19 and TRBJ1-1; possibly TRBD1 for D (5 bases). The CDR3 is 11 amino acids. Trimming stripped 5 bases from V and 5 bases from J, with 6 bases between. Germline V gives CDR1 LNHDA, CDR2 SQIVND (reference sequence). The CDR3 sequence: CASSSGTEAFF. The CDR3 nucleotides read TGTGCCAGTAGTTCAGGGACTGAAGCTTTCTTT.

V gene TRBV12-3 or TRBV12-4 combines with J gene TRBJ2-5; D not resolved. Trimming pared 3 bases from V and 4 bases from J, leaving 9 bases between. The CDR3 totals 13 residues. CDR3 amino acids: CASSLGRRETQYF. CDR3 sequence (DNA): TGTGCCAGCAGTTTGGGCCGCAGAGAGACCCAGTACTTC.

CDR3 sequence: CASSPGTSGITDTQYF. Here the CDR3 DNA reads TGTGCCAGCAGCCCTGGGACTAGCGGGATCACAGATACGCAGTATTTT. The chain uses TRBV7-8 and TRBJ2-3, with TRBD2 matching 13 bases. The V and J ends lost 5 bases and 2 bases, in that order; junction bases with no gene match: 4. This CDR3 contains 16 residues. Germline CDR1 is SGHVS and CDR2 is FQNEAQ.

The V call is TRBV7-9, the J call TRBJ2-5; 7 positions agree with TRBD1. The CDR3 length is 17 residues. Trimming at V came to 3 bases and at J to 0 bases, leaving 10 bases not matched to a gene. Germline V gives CDR1 SEHNR, CDR2 FQNEAQ (reference sequence). The CDR3 nucleotides are TGTGCCAGCAGCTTCGGGACAGCTTGGGGGTACCAAGAGACCCAGTACTTC. It yields the protein CASSFGTAWGYQETQYF.

This clone has a handful of counts. The V gene is TRBV19, the J gene TRBJ1-4; the match to TRBD1 covers 9 bases. Germline V lookup: CDR1 LNHDA, CDR2 SQIVND (reference sequence). J gave up 0 bases and V 5 bases, and 7 bases lay outside the gene matches. CDR3 length: 17 residues. CDR3 residues: CASSPLQGATTNEKLFF. The CDR3 nucleotides are TGTGCCAGTAGTCCCCTACAGGGGGCCACAACTAATGAAAAACTGTTTTTT.